Here is one TCR beta chain with its context. Its antigen is not known. The sample belongs to a study of graft-versus-host responses after intestinal transplantation. Study outcomes and limitations: High graft-versus-host to host-versus-graft T cell clonal ratios marked allografts of patients with graft-donor macrochimerism. In recipient marrow, GvH clones were found, and some appeared first in ileum or blood. Among circulating GvH clones, peak levels were associated with early post-transplant declines in HvG clones.

Germline-derived CDR1 and CDR2 are MNHEY and SVGAGI. This CDR3 region has 16 residues. V was trimmed by 4 bases and J by 6 bases, leaving 22 bases between them. The protocol was immunoSEQ multiplex PCR, while the TCRdb copy is restricted to in-frame clones and leaves out a portion. Of around 50,000 clones listed, around 89% were seen once; the top ten hold around 0.6%. The gene calls are TRBV6-5 and TRBJ2-7; tentative D call: TRBD1 (5 bases). The TCR sequence derives from a human donor who was the organ donor for an intestinal transplant. Sequencing was performed on unstimulated CD4+ T cells sorted from spleen or lymph node cells, taken before transplant. Written as DNA, the CDR3 is TGTGCCAGCAGTTCCCCCCCTGTAGCAGGGCCATCCGAGCAGTACTTC. It codes for CASSSPPVAGPSEQYF.